Below, 27 T cell receptor beta chains from the same sample are listed, as sequenced in a study of T cell changes during pregnancy in multiple sclerosis. Some clones are missing from TCRdb's copy, which holds only in-frame ones; the method was immunoSEQ multiplex PCR. The table lists approximately 58,000 clones, approximately 92% of them singletons. This sample comprised peripheral blood, obtained in the second trimester of pregnancy. Receptor source: a female donor with multiple sclerosis, enrolled in a pregnancy study.

This clone was found once. This chain's CDR3 is CASRTGQGFTGELFF. The CDR3 DNA sequence: TGTGCCAGCAGAACGGGACAGGGATTCACCGGGGAGCTGTTTTTT. The chain uses TRBV6-5 and TRBJ2-2; 9 bases are shared with TRBD1. From germline, CDR1 is MNHEY and CDR2 SVGAGI. V trimming: 6 bases; J trimming: 4 bases; junction bases outside the gene matches: 6. CDR3 length equals 15 residues.

The J gene is TRBJ2-1, the V gene TRBV9, with D perhaps matching TRBD2 (6 bases). Per germline, CDR1 SGDLS and CDR2 YYNGEE. The germline V and J ends were trimmed by 3 bases and 7 bases, with 17 bases remaining between them. The CDR3 has 15 amino acids. The CDR3 protein is CASSAGRSYNNEQFF. The DNA for the CDR3 is TGTGCCAGCAGCGCCGGGAGATCCTACAATAATGAGCAGTTCTTC.

This clone came up once. The V call is TRBV5-1, the J call TRBJ1-1; no clear D gene. The CDR3 runs to 13 residues. Trimming removed 4 bases at V and 1 base at J, with 8 bases between. The germline V gene encodes CDR1 SGHRS and CDR2 YFSETQ. CDR3 nucleotide sequence: TGCGCCAGCAGCCTTGTCCCGAACACTGAAGCTTTCTTT. As protein: CASSLVPNTEAFF.

The V call is TRBV7-8, the J call TRBJ2-3; 7 bases are a match to TRBD1. CDR1 and CDR2 (germline): SGHVS, FQNEAQ. This CDR3 is 15 amino acids long. The junction had 7 bases not matched to a gene; V was cut back by 5 bases and J by 2 bases. The CDR3 DNA follows: TGTGCCAGCAGCCGCCGGGACAGCTCCACAGATACGCAGTATTTT. This codes for CASSRRDSSTDTQYF.

The chain links TRBV5-1 to TRBJ1-2; 9 bases agree with TRBD1. The germline CDR1 and CDR2 sequences are SGHRS and YFSETQ. This CDR3 has 13 residues. V dropped 4 bases and J dropped 8; count of bases not matched to a gene: 6. The CDR3 region is CASSQTGGLGYTF. The CDR3, as DNA: TGCGCCAGCAGCCAAACAGGGGGCTTAGGCTACACCTTC.

This clone was seen once. The sample carries other DNA sequences with the same CDR3. The gene calls are TRBV6-1 and TRBJ1-2, with 10 positions matching TRBD1. Germline V gives CDR1 MNHNS, CDR2 SASEGT. This CDR3 has 14 amino acids. Trimming cost V 4 bases and J 5 bases; bases outside gene matches: 4. CDR3 sequence: CASSGRTGGYGYTF. The CDR3 DNA sequence: TGTGCCAGCAGTGGTCGGACAGGGGGATATGGCTACACCTTC.

The V and J genes are TRBV11-2 and TRBJ2-7; D call uncertain. Germline V gives CDR1 SGHAT, CDR2 FQNNGV. CDR3 length: 14 amino acids. V dropped 4 bases and J dropped 2 bases, with 12 bases sitting between them. The CDR3 coding sequence is TGTGCCAGCAGCTCCGGCGGTAACCCCTACGAGCAGTACTTC. Amino acids: CASSSGGNPYEQYF.

The chain couples TRBV10-2 to TRBJ1-2; 9 nucleotides line up with TRBD1. Per germline, CDR1 WSHSY and CDR2 SAAADI. V was clipped by 6 bases and J by 7 bases; unmatched bases: 9. The CDR3 totals 14 residues. The CDR3 spells CASRKGDRAFGYTF. The DNA of the CDR3 is TGCGCCAGCAGAAAAGGGGACAGGGCTTTTGGCTACACCTTC.

This clone was seen more than once but under ten times. The gene calls are TRBV4-1 and TRBJ2-5, with D tentatively TRBD1 (5 bases). V was pared by 0 bases and J by 5 bases, with 19 bases between. The germline gives CDR1 MGHRA, CDR2 YSYEKL. The CDR3 is 17 residues long. CDR3: CASSQESGGRGSETQYF. The CDR3, as DNA: TGCGCCAGCAGCCAAGAGTCAGGTGGTAGGGGATCGGAGACCCAGTACTTC.

This chain joins TRBV7-2 and TRBJ1-1; D unclear. CDR3 size: 12 residues. Trimming removed 0 bases from V and 8 bases from J, with 7 bases in between. Germline CDR1 SGHTA, CDR2 FQGNSA. The CDR3 loop reads CASSLANQEAFF. The CDR3 DNA is TGTGCCAGCAGCTTAGCGAATCAGGAAGCTTTCTTT.

The chain links TRBV30 to TRBJ2-7; a possible D gene is TRBD1 (5 bases). The CDR3 is 15 amino acids. Germline V gene lookup returns CDR1 GTSNPN and CDR2 SVGIG (reference sequence). V was shortened by 3 bases and J by 3 bases, with 18 bases between the two germline ends. Written as DNA, the CDR3 is TGTGCCTGGAGCGCAGGATCAGGGATCGTCTACGAGCAGTACTTC. As protein: CAWSAGSGIVYEQYF.

The CDR3 region is CASSEQGASDTQYF. The CDR3 nucleotides read TGCGCCAGCAGTGAGCAGGGGGCCTCAGATACGCAGTATTTT. The V gene is TRBV10-2, the J gene TRBJ2-3; TRBD1 agrees at 8 bases. Looked up from germline, CDR1 is WSHSY and CDR2 is SAAADI. V lost 2 bases, J lost 4 bases, and 2 bases stayed unmatched. This CDR3 contains 14 residues.

This clone was seen ten or more times. The genes are TRBV5-1 and TRBJ1-1; D might be TRBD1 (6 bases). The CDR3 is made up of 15 amino acids. Germline CDR1 reads SGHRS; CDR2 reads YFSETQ. The germline V and J ends were trimmed by 0 bases and 1 base, with 10 bases remaining between them. CDR3 region: CASSLAGTPNTEAFF. The CDR3 DNA follows: TGCGCCAGCAGCTTGGCCGGGACACCGAACACTGAAGCTTTCTTT.

This chain links TRBV27 with TRBJ2-6; D unresolved. The CDR3 is made up of 15 amino acids. Trimming cost V 7 bases and J 0 bases, with 10 bases left between them. Germline V CDR1 and CDR2: MNHEY, SMNVEV (reference sequence). CDR3 residues: CASMLAFSGANVLTF. CDR3 DNA: TGTGCCAGCATGCTGGCCTTCTCTGGGGCCAACGTCCTGACTTTC.

This clone appeared a single time. The V and J genes are TRBV30 and TRBJ2-5; 9 nucleotides agree with TRBD1. The J call is doubtful: the DNA matches TRBJ2-7 better. Looked up from germline, CDR1 is GTSNPN and CDR2 is SVGIG (reference sequence). The CDR3 consists of 16 residues. CDR3 amino acids: CAWSRTGTGRFHEQYF. The CDR3 DNA reads as TGTGCCTGGAGTAGAACCGGGACAGGGAGGTTTCACGAGCAGTACTTC.

This chain joins TRBV7-2 and TRBJ1-1; D may be TRBD1 (5 bases). The germline gives CDR1 SGHTA, CDR2 FQGNSA. The CDR3 consists of 14 residues. V was pared by 4 bases and J by 8 bases, with 17 bases between. The CDR3 DNA follows: TGTGCCAGCAGCTCGGGGGTAATGACAGAAGAAGCTTTCTTT. Translating it yields CASSSGVMTEEAFF.

V is TRBV5-8 and J is TRBJ1-4, with D maybe TRBD1 (5 bases). The CDR3 extends over 15 amino acids. V lost 4 bases to trimming and J lost 8 bases, with 18 bases between them. CDR1 is SGHTS and CDR2 is YDEGEE in the germline V gene. The CDR3 DNA follows: TGTGCCAGCAGCCCGTGGGGAGGGGACGGGGAAAAACTGTTTTTT. Translating gives CASSPWGGDGEKLFF.

About this clone: In the same sample, other DNA sequences code for this CDR3. This rearrangement joins TRBV2 to TRBJ2-7, with 7 bases lining up with TRBD1. The V gene's germline CDR1 is SNHLY and CDR2 FYNNEI. V shed 5 bases, J shed 5 bases, and the junction held 3 bases outside the gene matches. This CDR3 comprises 12 residues. The CDR3 protein is CASSSTGHEQYF. CDR3 DNA sequence: TGTGCCAGCAGTTCGACAGGGCACGAGCAGTACTTC.

The chain uses TRBV28 and TRBJ1-2; D might be TRBD1 (5 bases). V lost 3 bases and J 8 bases, leaving 13 bases between the germline ends. The CDR3 is 13 amino acids. Per the germline V gene, CDR1 is MDHEN and CDR2 is SYDVKM. CDR3 sequence (DNA): TGTGCCAGCAGTTTGGCTGGGGGGAAGGGCTACACCTTC. Protein product: CASSLAGGKGYTF.

The CDR3 nucleotides read TGTGCCTGGACCGAGGGTACTTTTGGCATTCAGTACTTC. Its protein is CAWTEGTFGIQYF. V gene TRBV30 combines with J gene TRBJ2-4; maybe TRBD2 (5 bases). Germline V lookup: CDR1 GTSNPN, CDR2 SVGIG (reference sequence). The length of the CDR3 is 13 residues. V dropped 4 bases and J dropped 9 bases, with 16 bases sitting between them. Based on the CDR3 plus reference TRBV30 and TRBJ2-4, the full variable domain is SQTIHQWPATLVQPVGSPLSLECTVEGTSNPNLYWYRQAAGRGLQLLFYSVGIGQISSEVPQNLSASRPQDRQFILSSKKLLLSDSGFYLCAWTEGTFGIQYFGAGTRLSVL.

The chain carries TRBV2 and TRBJ1-5; a possible D gene is TRBD1 (5 bases). CDR3 length equals 14 residues. Trimming left V 0 bases short and J 5 bases short, with 8 bases between. Germline CDR1 is SNHLY and CDR2 is FYNNEI. The CDR3 DNA sequence: TGTGCCAGCAGTGAAGCTACAGGTTATCAGCCCCAGCATTTT. Protein product: CASSEATGYQPQHF.

The chain has TRBV10-3 and TRBJ2-3, with 12 bases matching TRBD2. Trimming took 0 bases from V and 1 from J; bases not matched to a gene: 5. Germline V gives CDR1 ENHRY, CDR2 SYGVKD. CDR3 length: 18 residues. DNA of the CDR3: TGTGCCATCAGTGAGTCAAGAGCTAGCGGGAGGGGCACAGATACGCAGTATTTT. As protein: CAISESRASGRGTDTQYF.

This clone was seen a handful of times. The V and J genes are TRBV7-2 and TRBJ2-7, with TRBD2 identical over 10 bases. The ends lost 3 bases at V and 7 bases at J; junction bases unmatched: 9. The CDR3 totals 15 residues. Germline V gives CDR1 SGHTA, CDR2 FQGNSA. The CDR3 is CASSLTSGRAKEQYF. For the CDR3, the DNA is TGTGCCAGCAGCTTGACAAGCGGGAGGGCCAAAGAGCAGTACTTC.

J is TRBJ1-3 and V is TRBV27; possibly TRBD1 for D (6 bases). Germline-derived CDR1 and CDR2 are MNHEY and SMNVEV (reference sequence). V lost 6 bases and J lost 0, with 15 bases in between. This CDR3 spans 16 amino acids. CDR3 loop: CASRPGVLSSGNTIYF. The CDR3 region has the DNA TGTGCCAGCAGGCCAGGGGTGTTGAGCTCTGGAAACACCATATATTTT.

This chain connects TRBV11-2 to TRBJ2-3; TRBD1 might be the D (5 bases). The CDR3 is 12 amino acids. The germline V gene encodes CDR1 SGHAT and CDR2 FQNNGV. Trimming pared 5 bases from V and 6 bases from J, leaving 9 bases between. Written as DNA, the CDR3 is TGTGCCAGCAGCCAAAGGGGTGATACGCAGTATTTT. This translates into CASSQRGDTQYF.

The rearrangement uses TRBV7-9 and TRBJ2-1; TRBD2 might be the D (7 bases). CDR1 and CDR2 from the germline V gene are SEHNR and FQNEAQ (reference sequence). Trimming stripped 8 bases from V and 5 bases from J, with 16 bases between. The CDR3 runs to 14 residues. CDR3 sequence reads: CASGGLAVDNEQFF. The CDR3 DNA reads as TGTGCCAGCGGGGGGCTAGCGGTCGACAATGAGCAGTTCTTC.

The chain couples TRBV29-1 to TRBJ1-2; D gene uncertain. Germline V gene data show CDR1 as SQVTM and CDR2 as ANQGSEA. CDR3 size: 13 residues. Trimming cost V 3 bases and J 5 bases, with 13 bases left between them. In DNA form, the CDR3 reads TGCAGCGTTGATAGAGGAGGAGGGTATGGCTACACCTTC. Translation: CSVDRGGGYGYTF.